This record looks at one T cell receptor (beta chain) sequence and its context. The ends lost 4 bases at V and 2 bases at J; junction bases unmatched: 9. The length of the CDR3 is 16 residues. Germline lookup yields CDR1 SGHNT and CDR2 YYREEE (reference sequence). This entry belongs to a study of blood T cell repertoires in COVID-19. Study-level information: Samples of COVID-19 (acute and convalescent) were obtained from the United States, Italy and Spain. PBMCs, B-cell-depleted T cells, or T cells provided the cDNA or gDNA that made up the material.

As processed by the authors: Reference gene primer amplification gave nucleated cell count estimates. Sequenced by immunoSEQ multiplex PCR; TCRdb stores in-frame clones only, minus some. For V, J and clone size, that table is used; D and trimming come from the DNA. The sample carries under 150,000 clones, approximately 91% recorded once. The sample consisted of peripheral blood. V is TRBV5-4 and J is TRBJ2-5, with 9 nucleotides matching TRBD2. The origin of this receptor is an older woman who had recovered from COVID-19. The CDR3 reads CASSLASGAGQETQYF. For the CDR3, the DNA is TGTGCCAGCAGCCTCGCTAGCGGGGCGGGTCAAGAGACCCAGTACTTC.